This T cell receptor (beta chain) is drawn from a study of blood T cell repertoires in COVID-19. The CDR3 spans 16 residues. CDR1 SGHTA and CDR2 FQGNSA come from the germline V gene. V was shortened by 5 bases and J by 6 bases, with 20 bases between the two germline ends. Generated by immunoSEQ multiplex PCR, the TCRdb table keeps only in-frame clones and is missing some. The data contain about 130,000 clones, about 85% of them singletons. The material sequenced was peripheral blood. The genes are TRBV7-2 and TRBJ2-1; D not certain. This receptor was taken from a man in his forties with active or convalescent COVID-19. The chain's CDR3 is CASSPEDFRGFNEQFF. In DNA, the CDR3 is TGTGCCAGCAGCCCGGAAGACTTCCGTGGGTTCAATGAGCAGTTCTTC.